The 7 T cell receptor beta chains presented below share a single source sample, sequenced in a study of blood T cells in healthy people across ages. It was with a sample-barcoded 5' primer and a J-beta primer mix that a second PCR of roughly 7 to 12 cycles was run. TCRdb used MiXCR to reprocess the 5' RACE reads, holding one entry per CDR3 protein. The table has approximately 790,000 distinct CDR3 sequences, about 62% seen once. Sequenced material: blood. Receptors were obtained from a man aged 25-45 years in good health.

The rearrangement links TRBV6-5 to TRBJ1-2; D might be TRBD1 (5 bases). The CDR3 spans 15 residues. Germline V lookup: CDR1 MNHEY, CDR2 SVGAGI. V shed 2 bases and J shed 2 bases, with 12 bases lying between them. The CDR3 region is CASSYADSPNYGYTF. As DNA, the CDR3 is TGTGCCAGCAGTTACGCCGACAGCCCAAACTATGGCTACACCTTC.

This clonotype was detected a few times. V usage is TRBV14 and J usage is TRBJ1-3; D uncertain. V gave up 5 bases and J gave up 4 bases, with 9 bases separating them. The CDR3 runs 13 residues. From germline, CDR1 is SGHDN and CDR2 FVKESK. CDR3 loop: CASSNPSGNTIYF. The CDR3, as DNA: TGTGCCAGCAGCAACCCCTCCGGAAACACCATATATTTT. The variable domain in full, with the rest retrieved from reference TRBV14 and TRBJ1-3, is EAGVTQFPSHSVIEKGQTVTLRCDPISGHDNLYWYRRVMGKEIKFLLHFVKESKQDESGMPNNRFLAERTGGTYSTLKVQPAELEDSGVYFCASSNPSGNTIYFGEGSWLTVV.

The rearrangement joins TRBV28 to TRBJ1-5, with D hard to call. CDR3 length equals 14 residues. Per the germline V gene, CDR1 is MDHEN and CDR2 is SYDVKM. Trimming cost V 4 bases and J 4 bases, with 11 bases left between them. Here the CDR3 reads CASSYGYENQPQHF. The CDR3 region has the DNA TGTGCCAGCAGTTACGGCTACGAGAATCAGCCCCAGCATTTT. The variable domain in full, with the rest retrieved from reference TRBV28 and TRBJ1-5, is DVKVTQSSRYLVKRTGEKVFLECVQDMDHENMFWYRQDPGLGLRLIYFSYDVKMKEKGDIPEGYSVSREKKERFSLILESASTNQTSMYLCASSYGYENQPQHFGDGTRLSIL.

This rearrangement joins TRBV5-1 to TRBJ2-1; TRBD2 agrees at 9 bases. The germline gives CDR1 SGHRS, CDR2 YFSETQ. V trimming: 4 bases; J trimming: 5 bases; junction bases outside the gene matches: 10. The CDR3 is 16 residues long. CDR3 nucleotide sequence: TGCGCCAGCAGCGGAATTAGCGGGGGACCCAACAATGAGCAGTTCTTC. Amino acids: CASSGISGGPNNEQFF.

V is TRBV2 and J is TRBJ2-7; TRBD1 aligns across 7 bases. The CDR3 runs to 13 residues. Germline values: CDR1 SNHLY, CDR2 FYNNEI. V was pared by 8 bases and J by 0 bases, with 4 bases of the junction left unmatched. The CDR3 nucleotides are TGTGCCAGCCAGACAGGGCCCTCCTACGAGCAGTACTTC. This gives the protein CASQTGPSYEQYF.

In its sample, this clonotype was seen a few times. The genes are TRBV5-5 and TRBJ1-5; D is undetermined. Germline-derived CDR1 and CDR2 are SGHKS and YYEKEE (reference sequence). This CDR3 spans 13 amino acids. Trimming stripped 4 bases from V and 4 bases from J, with 9 bases between. DNA for the CDR3: TGTGCCAGCAGCATCCAGAAGAATCAGCCCCAGCATTTT. It yields the protein CASSIQKNQPQHF.

The chain recombines TRBV6-1 with TRBJ2-3; D is unresolved. The ends were cut back, 5 bases at V and 0 bases at J, with 15 bases in the middle. CDR3 size: 16 residues. Germline V CDR1 and CDR2: MNHNS, SASEGT. DNA of the CDR3: TGTGCCAGCAGTCGAACCGGGTCCTCTAGCACAGATACGCAGTATTTT. Translation: CASSRTGSSSTDTQYF.